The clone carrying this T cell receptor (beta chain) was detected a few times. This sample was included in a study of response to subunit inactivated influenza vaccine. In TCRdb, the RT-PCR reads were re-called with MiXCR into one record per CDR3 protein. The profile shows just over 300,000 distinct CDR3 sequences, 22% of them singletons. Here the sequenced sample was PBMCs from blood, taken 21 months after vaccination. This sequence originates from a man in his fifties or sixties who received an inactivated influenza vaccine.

CDR3 DNA sequence: TGTGCCATCAGTGAGACAGGGAACCAAGAGACCCAGTACTTC. It specifies CAISETGNQETQYF. The V and J genes are TRBV10-3 and TRBJ2-5; D may be TRBD1 (6 bases). The CDR3 is 14 amino acids. Trimming removed 2 bases from V and 0 bases from J, with 7 bases in between. CDR1 ENHRY and CDR2 SYGVKD come from the germline V gene.